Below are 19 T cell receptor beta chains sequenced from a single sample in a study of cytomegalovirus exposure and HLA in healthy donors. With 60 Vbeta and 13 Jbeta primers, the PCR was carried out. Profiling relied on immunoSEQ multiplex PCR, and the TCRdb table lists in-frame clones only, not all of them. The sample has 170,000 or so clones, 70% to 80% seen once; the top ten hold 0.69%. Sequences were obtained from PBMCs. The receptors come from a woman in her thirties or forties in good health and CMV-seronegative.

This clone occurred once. CDR3 loop: CASSIGTDTQYF. As DNA, the CDR3 is TGCGCCAGCAGCATAGGCACAGATACGCAGTATTTT. The J gene is TRBJ2-3, the V gene TRBV5-1; no reliable D call. From germline, CDR1 is SGHRS and CDR2 YFSETQ. Trimming removed 4 bases at V and 1 base at J, with 4 bases between. The CDR3 contains 12 residues.

For the CDR3, the DNA is TGTGCCAGCAGCTTAGGGACAGGGGGAGCGAACACTGAAGCTTTCTTT. Amino acids: CASSLGTGGANTEAFF. The chain has TRBV11-2 and TRBJ1-1; 10 bases fit TRBD1. Germline V gene sequence: CDR1 SGHAT, CDR2 FQNNGV. Trimming took 1 base from V and 1 from J; bases not matched to a gene: 3. This CDR3 has 16 amino acids.

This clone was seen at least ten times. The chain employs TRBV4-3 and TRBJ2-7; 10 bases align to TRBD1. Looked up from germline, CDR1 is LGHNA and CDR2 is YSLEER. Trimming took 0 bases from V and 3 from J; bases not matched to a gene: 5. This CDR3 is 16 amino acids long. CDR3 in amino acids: CASSQDFGQGGYEQYF. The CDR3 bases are TGCGCCAGCAGCCAAGATTTTGGACAGGGGGGCTACGAGCAGTACTTC.

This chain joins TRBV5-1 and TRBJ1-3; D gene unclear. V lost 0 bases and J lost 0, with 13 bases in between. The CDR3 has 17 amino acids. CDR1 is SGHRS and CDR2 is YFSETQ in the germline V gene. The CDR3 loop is CASSLGRPGNSGNTIYF. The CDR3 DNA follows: TGCGCCAGCAGCTTGGGTCGGCCGGGAAACTCTGGAAACACCATATATTTT. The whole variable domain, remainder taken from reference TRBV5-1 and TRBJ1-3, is KAGVTQTPRYLIKTRGQQVTLSCSPISGHRSVSWYQQTPGQGLQFLFEYFSETQRNKGNFPGRFSGRQFSNSRSEMNVSTLELGDSALYLCASSLGRPGNSGNTIYFGEGSWLTVV.

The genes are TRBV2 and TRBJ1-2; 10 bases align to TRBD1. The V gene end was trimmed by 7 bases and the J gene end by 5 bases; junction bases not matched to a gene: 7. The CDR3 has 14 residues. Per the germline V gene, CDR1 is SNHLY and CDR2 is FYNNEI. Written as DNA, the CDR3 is TGTGCCAGCATCCCGACAGGGGGCGCGTATGGCTACACCTTC. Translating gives CASIPTGGAYGYTF.

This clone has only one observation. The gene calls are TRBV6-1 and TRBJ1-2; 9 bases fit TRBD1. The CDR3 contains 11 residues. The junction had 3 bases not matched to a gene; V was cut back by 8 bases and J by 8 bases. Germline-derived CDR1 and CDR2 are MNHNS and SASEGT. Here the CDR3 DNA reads TGTGCCAGCGGGACAGGGATAGGCTACACCTTC. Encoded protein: CASGTGIGYTF.

Here the CDR3 reads CASSRETRGLEETQYF. The CDR3 DNA follows: TGCGCCAGCAGCCGCGAGACTAGAGGTCTGGAAGAGACCCAGTACTTC. This chain connects TRBV5-1 to TRBJ2-5; a weak D match, TRBD2 (6 bases). Between the trimmed V and J ends, which lost 4 bases and 3 bases, there was a span of 19 bases. This CDR3 is built from 16 residues. The V gene's germline CDR1 is SGHRS and CDR2 YFSETQ.

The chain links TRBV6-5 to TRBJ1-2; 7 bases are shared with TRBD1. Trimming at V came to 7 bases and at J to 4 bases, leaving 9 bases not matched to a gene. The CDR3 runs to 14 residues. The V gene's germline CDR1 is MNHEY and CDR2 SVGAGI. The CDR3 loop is CASKARGRSYGYTF. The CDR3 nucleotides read TGTGCCAGCAAGGCTAGGGGGCGCAGCTATGGCTACACCTTC.

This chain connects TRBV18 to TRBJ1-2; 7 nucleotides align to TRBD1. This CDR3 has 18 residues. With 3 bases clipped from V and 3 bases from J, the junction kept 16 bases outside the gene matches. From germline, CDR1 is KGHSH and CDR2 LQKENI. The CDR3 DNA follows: TGTGCCAGCTCACCGATGACCGGGACAGTGGCGATCGACTATGGCTACACCTTC. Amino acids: CASSPMTGTVAIDYGYTF. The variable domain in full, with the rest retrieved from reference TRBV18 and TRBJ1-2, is NAGVMQNPRHLVRRRGQEARLRCSPMKGHSHVYWYRQLPEEGLKFMVYLQKENIIDESGMPKERFSAEFPKEGPSILRIQQVVRGDSAAYFCASSPMTGTVAIDYGYTFGSGTRLTVV.

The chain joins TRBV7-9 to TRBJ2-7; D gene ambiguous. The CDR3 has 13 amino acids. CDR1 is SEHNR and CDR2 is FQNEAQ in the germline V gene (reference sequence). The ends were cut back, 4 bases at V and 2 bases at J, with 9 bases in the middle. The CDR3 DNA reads TGTGCCAGCAGCTCCACTCGAGCCTACGAGCAGTACTTC. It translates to CASSSTRAYEQYF.

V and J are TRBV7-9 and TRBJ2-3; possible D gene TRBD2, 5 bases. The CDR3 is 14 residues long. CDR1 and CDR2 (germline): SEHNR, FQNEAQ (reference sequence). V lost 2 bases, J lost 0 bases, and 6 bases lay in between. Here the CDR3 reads CASSLPGSTDTQYF. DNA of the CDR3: TGTGCCAGCAGCTTACCGGGGAGCACAGATACGCAGTATTTT.

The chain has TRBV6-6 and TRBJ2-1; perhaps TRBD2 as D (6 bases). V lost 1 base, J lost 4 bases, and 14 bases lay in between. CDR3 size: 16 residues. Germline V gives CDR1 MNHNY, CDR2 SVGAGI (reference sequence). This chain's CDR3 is CASSYFGSGNYNEQFF. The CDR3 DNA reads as TGTGCCAGCAGTTACTTCGGTAGCGGCAATTACAATGAGCAGTTCTTC.

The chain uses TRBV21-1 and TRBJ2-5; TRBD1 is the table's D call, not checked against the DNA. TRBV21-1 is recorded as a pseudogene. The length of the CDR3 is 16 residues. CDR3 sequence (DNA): TGTGCCAGCAGCAAATATCGAGACAGGGACGGAGAGACCCAGTACTTC. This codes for CASSKYRDRDGETQYF.

CDR3 loop: CASSTEQGAWGNTIYF. The CDR3 DNA reads TGTGCCAGTAGTACCGAACAGGGGGCATGGGGAAACACCATATATTTT. This chain connects TRBV19 to TRBJ1-3, with TRBD1 matching over 9 bases. The CDR3 is 16 residues long. Germline V lookup: CDR1 LNHDA, CDR2 SQIVND (reference sequence). Losses at the gene ends were 4 bases for V and 4 bases for J; bases not matched to a gene: 8.

The DNA of the CDR3 is TGTGCCAGTAGCGGCGAGGTTGGGAGCCAGTACTTC. This sequence encodes CASSGEVGSQYF. The V gene is TRBV19, the J gene TRBJ2-5; weak D call: TRBD2 (5 bases). The V end was cut by 6 bases, the J end by 10 bases, with 15 bases between. Per germline, CDR1 LNHDA and CDR2 SQIVND (reference sequence). CDR3 length equals 12 residues.

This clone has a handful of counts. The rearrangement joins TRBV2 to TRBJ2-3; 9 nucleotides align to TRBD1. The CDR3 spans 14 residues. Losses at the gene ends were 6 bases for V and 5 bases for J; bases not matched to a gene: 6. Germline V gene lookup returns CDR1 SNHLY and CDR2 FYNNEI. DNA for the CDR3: TGTGCCAGCAGCAGGACAGGGGACGGAGATACGCAGTATTTT. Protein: CASSRTGDGDTQYF.

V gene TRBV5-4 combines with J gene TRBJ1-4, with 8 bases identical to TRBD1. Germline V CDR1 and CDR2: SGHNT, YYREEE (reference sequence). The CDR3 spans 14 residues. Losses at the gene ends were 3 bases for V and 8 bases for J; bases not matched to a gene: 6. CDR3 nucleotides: TGTGCCAGCAGCTACCAGGGGGCTGGGGAAAAACTGTTTTTT. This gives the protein CASSYQGAGEKLFF. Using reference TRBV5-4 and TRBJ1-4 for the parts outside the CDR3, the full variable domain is ETGVTQSPTHLIKTRGQQVTLRCSSQSGHNTVSWYQQALGQGPQFIFQYYREEENGRGNFPPRFSGLQFPNYSSELNVNALELDDSALYLCASSYQGAGEKLFFGSGTQLSVL.

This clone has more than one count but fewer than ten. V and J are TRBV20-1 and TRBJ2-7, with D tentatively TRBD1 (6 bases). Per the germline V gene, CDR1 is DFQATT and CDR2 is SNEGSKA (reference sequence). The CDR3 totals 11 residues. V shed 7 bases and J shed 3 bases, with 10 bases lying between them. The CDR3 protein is CSGGGLYEQYF. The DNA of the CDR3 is TGCAGTGGTGGGGGCCTCTACGAGCAGTACTTC.

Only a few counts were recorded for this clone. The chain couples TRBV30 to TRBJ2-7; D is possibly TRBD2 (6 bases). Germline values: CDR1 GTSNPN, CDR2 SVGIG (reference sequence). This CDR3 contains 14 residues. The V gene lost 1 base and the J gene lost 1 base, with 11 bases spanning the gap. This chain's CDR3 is CAWSEIGGSYEQYF. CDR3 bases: TGTGCCTGGAGTGAGATAGGAGGGTCCTACGAGCAGTACTTC.